This T cell receptor (beta chain) was profiled in a study of vaccination effects on CD4 cells after COVID-19. Study summary: It was a median of 72 days after the second dose that post-vaccine samples were obtained. Study observations and caveats: Clones arising from infection and from vaccination showed marked clonal contraction late after vaccination.

The germline V gene has CDR1 SGHRS and CDR2 YFSETQ. After removal of 4 bases from V and 0 bases from J, the junction contained 12 bases not matched to a gene. The CDR3 loop spans 18 amino acids. Viral peptide pool expansion of antigen-specific CD4+ T cells preceded sequencing in the ViraFEST assay. Following 10 days of culture, CD4+ T cells were isolated. Vaccine administered to participants consisted of two doses of either BNT162b2 or mRNA-1273. The protocol was immunoSEQ multiplex PCR, while the TCRdb copy is restricted to in-frame clones and leaves out a portion. The data contain approximately 70,000 clones, about 81% of them singletons. Worth noting for this clone: Antigen: not known.

The sample here was CD4+ T cells from PBMCs cultured with HCoV-229E spike peptides, taken after COVID-19 vaccination. The TCR comes from a human donor who received a COVID-19 vaccine. The chain combines TRBV5-1 with TRBJ2-1; TRBD2 matches 8 bases. CDR3 DNA sequence: TGCGCCAGCAGCATAAGCGGGGGCGGGCCAAACTCCTACAATGAGCAGTTCTTC. Its protein is CASSISGGGPNSYNEQFF.